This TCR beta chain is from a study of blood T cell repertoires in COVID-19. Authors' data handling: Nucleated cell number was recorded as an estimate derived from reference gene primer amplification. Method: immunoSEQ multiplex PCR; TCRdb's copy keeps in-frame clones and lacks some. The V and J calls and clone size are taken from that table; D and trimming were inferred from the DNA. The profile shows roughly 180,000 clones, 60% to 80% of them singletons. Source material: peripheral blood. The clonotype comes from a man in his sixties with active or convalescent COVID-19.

CDR3 DNA: TGTGCCAGCAGACCGCAGGGGACTGAAGCTTTCTTT. It translates to CASRPQGTEAFF. This chain connects TRBV28 to TRBJ1-1, with D maybe TRBD1 (6 bases). V lost 6 bases, J lost 5 bases, and 10 bases lay in between. Germline V gives CDR1 MDHEN, CDR2 SYDVKM. This CDR3 has 12 residues.